A single T cell receptor beta chain is shown here with its context. This sample is part of a study of blood T cell repertoires in COVID-19. Background on the study: From the United States, Italy and Spain came samples of acute and convalescent COVID-19. In each case, the material was cDNA or gDNA derived from T cells, B-cell-depleted T cells, or PBMCs.

Per the original methods: Using reference gene primer amplification, nucleated cell counts were estimated. TCRdb's table, derived via immunoSEQ multiplex PCR, lists solely in-frame clones and lacks some. The D gene and trimming were derived from the DNA, and the V and J assignments and clone size from that table. Among around 70,000 clones listed, approximately 80% were seen once. Germline CDR1 reads KGHDR; CDR2 reads SFDVKD. This CDR3 contains 14 residues. V lost 3 bases, J lost 2 bases, and 8 bases lay in between. The sample comprised peripheral blood. The receptor comes from an older woman with acute or convalescent COVID-19. The chain uses TRBV24-1 and TRBJ2-3; D not certain. The CDR3 loop reads CATSDSSNTDTQYF. The CDR3 coding sequence is TGTGCCACCAGTGATAGTTCTAACACAGATACGCAGTATTTT.